This T cell receptor (beta chain) was sequenced in a study of technical replicates of blood from a few donors. Sequencing used immunoSEQ multiplex PCR; TCRdb keeps in-frame clones, though not all of them. The sample has tens of thousands of clones; around 94% are singletons. The source of this sequence is a human donor in good health. Material: T cells isolated from PBMCs.

Here the CDR3 reads CASSSGLASKNIQYF. DNA for the CDR3: TGTGCCAGCAGTTCGGGACTAGCATCCAAAAACATTCAGTACTTC. V is TRBV6-5 and J is TRBJ2-4, with 9 bases identical to TRBD2. The V segment lost 4 bases and the J segment 2 bases; nucleotides outside the gene matches: 3. Germline V gene sequence: CDR1 MNHEY, CDR2 SVGAGI. There are 15 residues in the CDR3.